These 24 T cell receptor beta chains originate from one sample sequenced in a study of T-cell reconstitution after alpha-beta-depleted transplantation in children. TCRbeta library preparation incorporated unique molecular identifiers. Using its own MiXCR run on the PCR reads, TCRdb lists one record per CDR3 protein. The repertoire holds about 500,000 distinct CDR3 sequences, with 30% to 35% as singletons. The sequencing here drew on PBMCs from the stem cell graft donor, taken from the stem cell graft. These receptors were taken from a human donor who donated a stem cell graft to a child with aplastic anemia.

V usage is TRBV30 and J usage is TRBJ1-1; 7 bases are a match to TRBD1. Germline CDR1 and CDR2: GTSNPN and SVGIG (reference sequence). V was clipped by 2 bases and J by 1 base; unmatched bases: 4. The CDR3 has 14 residues. Here the CDR3 DNA reads TGTGCCTGGAGTCCCCAGGGGGGGAACACTGAAGCTTTCTTT. This codes for CAWSPQGGNTEAFF.

This clonotype was counted only a few times. J is TRBJ2-2 and V is TRBV6-6; D perhaps matches TRBD1 (5 bases). This CDR3 is built from 13 residues. Germline CDR1 is MNHNY and CDR2 is SVGAGI (reference sequence). Trimming took off 8 bases at V and 6 bases at J, with 13 bases between the two ends. The CDR3 is CASEAGSAGELFF. The CDR3 DNA reads as TGTGCCAGCGAGGCAGGGTCGGCCGGGGAGCTGTTTTTT.

The CDR3 DNA reads TGTGCCAGTAAGAGGGAAATTAGTGAAAAACTGTTTTTT. Translated, it gives CASKREISEKLFF. The chain uses TRBV2 and TRBJ1-4, with unresolved D. CDR1 is SNHLY and CDR2 is FYNNEI in the germline V gene. V was clipped by 9 bases and J by 7 bases, with 15 bases between them. This CDR3 spans 13 amino acids.

V is TRBV12-3 or TRBV12-4 and J is TRBJ1-2; perhaps TRBD1 as D (6 bases). The V and J ends lost 2 bases and 6 bases respectively, with 10 bases between them. CDR3 size: 13 residues. CDR3 DNA sequence: TGTGCCAGCAGTTTAACCTCAGGGGATGGCTACACCTTC. Its protein product is CASSLTSGDGYTF.

The table lists this clonotype with a few counts. The J gene is TRBJ2-4, the V gene TRBV13, with 9 bases lining up with TRBD2. Looked up from germline, CDR1 is PRHDT and CDR2 is FYEKMQ (reference sequence). V was pared by 4 bases and J by 4 bases, with 8 bases of the junction left unmatched. The CDR3 loop spans 16 amino acids. The CDR3 nucleotides read TGTGCCAGCAGCTCCCTAGCGGGATGGGAGAAAAACATTCAGTACTTC. Translation gives CASSSLAGWEKNIQYF.

The rearrangement joins TRBV20-1 to TRBJ2-1; 12 bases are shared with TRBD2. CDR1 is DFQATT, CDR2 SNEGSKA, per germline (reference sequence). This CDR3 spans 16 amino acids. J was trimmed by 6 bases and V by 6 bases; bases with no gene match: 12. CDR3 DNA sequence: TGCAGTGCCAATCACCGGCCTAGCGGGAGGGCCAATGAGCAGTTCTTC. Protein sequence: CSANHRPSGRANEQFF.

V is TRBV5-1 and J is TRBJ2-5; possibly TRBD1 for D (6 bases). With 0 bases removed from V and 2 bases from J, the gap between germline ends came to 11 bases. From germline, CDR1 is SGHRS and CDR2 YFSETQ. This CDR3 is 15 amino acids long. CDR3 sequence: CASSLAWTVQETQYF. CDR3 bases: TGCGCCAGCAGCTTGGCCTGGACAGTACAAGAGACCCAGTACTTC. The whole variable domain, filled in from reference TRBV5-1 and TRBJ2-5, reads KAGVTQTPRYLIKTRGQQVTLSCSPISGHRSVSWYQQTPGQGLQFLFEYFSETQRNKGNFPGRFSGRQFSNSRSEMNVSTLELGDSALYLCASSLAWTVQETQYFGPGTRLLVL.

The chain links TRBV29-1 to TRBJ2-3; 10 nucleotides agree with TRBD1. The CDR3 is 14 amino acids. Germline CDR1 SQVTM, CDR2 ANQGSEA. V lost 5 bases and J lost 2; bases outside the gene matches: 4. In nucleotides, the CDR3 is TGCAGCGTTAAGGGACAGGGGAACACAGATACGCAGTATTTT. Translation gives CSVKGQGNTDTQYF.

V gene TRBV30 combines with J gene TRBJ1-1, with D hard to call. This CDR3 comprises 11 residues. Germline values: CDR1 GTSNPN, CDR2 SVGIG (reference sequence). The V gene lost 0 bases and the J gene lost 7 bases, with 6 bases spanning the gap. The CDR3 DNA sequence: TGTGCCTGGAGTGTCGGGCTTGAAGCTTTCTTT. Amino acids: CAWSVGLEAFF.

This chain connects TRBV5-1 to TRBJ2-2; D remains unclear. In germline, CDR1 is SGHRS, CDR2 YFSETQ. The ends were cut back, 2 bases at V and 3 bases at J, with 11 bases in the middle. The CDR3 is 15 residues long. CDR3: CASSLRPADTGELFF. DNA for the CDR3: TGCGCCAGCAGCTTACGTCCGGCGGACACCGGGGAGCTGTTTTTT.

The chain couples TRBV6-5 to TRBJ2-1; TRBD2 matches 12 bases. This CDR3 has 17 residues. Trimming cost V 2 bases and J 10 bases; bases outside gene matches: 12. CDR1 MNHEY and CDR2 SVGAGI come from the germline V gene. CDR3 sequence: CASSYERLAGAVGEQFF. The CDR3 DNA follows: TGTGCCAGCAGTTACGAACGACTAGCGGGAGCGGTTGGAGAGCAGTTCTTC.

This clonotype has only a few counts. The chain couples TRBV20-1 to TRBJ2-7; D may be TRBD2 (6 bases). The CDR3 runs 14 residues. The germline V and J ends were trimmed by 5 bases and 4 bases, with 18 bases remaining between them. The V gene's germline CDR1 is DFQATT and CDR2 SNEGSKA (reference sequence). As DNA, the CDR3 is TGCAGTGCTGGATACCGGGACTTAACTTACGAGCAGTACTTC. Translation gives CSAGYRDLTYEQYF.

Here the CDR3 reads CASKSGEGRVGYGYTF. In DNA, the CDR3 is TGTGCCAGCAAATCAGGAGAGGGCCGGGTGGGGTATGGCTACACCTTC. The gene calls are TRBV7-2 and TRBJ1-2; no firm D call. V dropped 7 bases and J dropped 5 bases, with 23 bases sitting between them. This CDR3 has 16 residues. Germline assignment: CDR1 SGHTA and CDR2 FQGNSA.

The chain has TRBV11-2 and TRBJ2-7; D is uncertain. Trimming shortened V by 6 bases and J by 2 bases, and 11 bases separated the two germline ends. This CDR3 comprises 13 residues. Germline CDR1 reads SGHAT; CDR2 reads FQNNGV. Here the CDR3 reads CASSLAWTYEQYF. The CDR3 nucleotides read TGTGCCAGCAGTCTTGCATGGACCTACGAGCAGTACTTC.

The chain combines TRBV5-5 with TRBJ2-1, with TRBD2 matching 14 bases. The junction had 9 bases not matched to a gene; V was cut back by 4 bases and J by 9 bases. CDR3 length: 16 residues. CDR1 is SGHKS, CDR2 YYEKEE, per germline (reference sequence). This chain's CDR3 is CASSAVGLAGDLEQFF. DNA of the CDR3: TGTGCCAGCAGCGCCGTGGGACTAGCGGGAGATCTTGAGCAGTTCTTC.

The gene calls are TRBV20-1 and TRBJ1-2, with unresolved D. Per the germline V gene, CDR1 is DFQATT and CDR2 is SNEGSKA (reference sequence). Trimming took 0 bases from V and 1 from J, leaving 3 bases between them. CDR3 size: 12 residues. The CDR3 sequence: CSAREVNYGYTF. In DNA, the CDR3 is TGCAGTGCTAGAGAAGTTAACTATGGCTACACCTTC.

This sequence joins TRBV3-1 and TRBJ1-1, with no clear D. With 3 bases removed from V and 6 bases from J, the gap between germline ends came to 11 bases. Per the germline V gene, CDR1 is LGHDT and CDR2 is YNNKEL (reference sequence). This CDR3 is built from 13 residues. DNA of the CDR3: TGTGCCAGCAGCCAGGTCTCTAGGGCTGAAGCTTTCTTT. This translates into CASSQVSRAEAFF.

This clonotype was picked up a small number of times. The chain employs TRBV20-1 and TRBJ2-1; 9 nucleotides agree with TRBD2. The germline V gene has CDR1 DFQATT and CDR2 SNEGSKA (reference sequence). J gave up 0 bases and V 1 base, and 13 bases lay outside the gene matches. The CDR3 runs 19 residues. The CDR3 here is CSARGGDAGGLSSYNEQFF. The CDR3 DNA sequence: TGCAGTGCTAGAGGCGGGGACGCGGGAGGGTTAAGCTCCTACAATGAGCAGTTCTTC.

The sample holds many counts of this clonotype. CDR3 region: CASSQRGTDTQYF. The CDR3 bases are TGTGCCAGCAGTCAGCGCGGCACAGATACGCAGTATTTT. J is TRBJ2-3 and V is TRBV6-1; D unresolved. The germline V and J ends were trimmed by 5 bases and 1 base, with 7 bases remaining between them. Germline CDR1 reads MNHNS; CDR2 reads SASEGT. CDR3 length: 13 residues.

A few counts support this clonotype. J is TRBJ1-1 and V is TRBV6-2 or TRBV6-3, with D unclear. V shed 0 bases and J shed 1 base, with 9 bases lying between them. The CDR3 has 15 residues. Germline V gene data show CDR1 as MNHEY and CDR2 as SVGEGT. The DNA of the CDR3 is TGTGCCAGCAGTTACTCGCTCGTCCGGAACACTGAAGCTTTCTTT. Translated: CASSYSLVRNTEAFF.

This clonotype was detected only a few times. The J gene is TRBJ2-1, the V gene TRBV29-1; the match to TRBD2 covers 8 bases. This CDR3 is 17 amino acids long. V dropped 0 bases and J dropped 5; count of bases not matched to a gene: 12. Germline V gives CDR1 SQVTM, CDR2 ANQGSEA. Here the CDR3 reads CSVEEKIAGSIHNEQFF. The CDR3 region has the DNA TGCAGCGTTGAAGAAAAGATAGCGGGATCAATCCACAATGAGCAGTTCTTC.

The V gene is TRBV20-1, the J gene TRBJ2-1; 7 bases line up with TRBD2. There are 14 residues in the CDR3. The J segment lost 3 bases and the V segment lost 6 bases, leaving 8 bases of the junction unmatched. CDR1 DFQATT and CDR2 SNEGSKA come from the germline V gene (reference sequence). The CDR3 protein is CSAVAGPVYNEQFF. The CDR3 DNA sequence: TGCAGTGCGGTAGCGGGCCCCGTCTACAATGAGCAGTTCTTC.

This clonotype was seen a handful of times. The V and J genes are TRBV5-6 and TRBJ2-2; no clear D. The CDR3 extends over 15 amino acids. CDR1 is SGHDT, CDR2 YYEEEE, per germline. The V gene lost 4 bases and the J gene lost 5 bases, with 15 bases spanning the gap. CDR3 sequence (DNA): TGTGCCAGCAGCCCTCGGTGGTCCGCGACCGGGGAGCTGTTTTTT. Translating gives CASSPRWSATGELFF. Drawing the rest from reference TRBV5-6 and TRBJ2-2, the complete variable domain is DAGVTQSPTHLIKTRGQQVTLRCSPKSGHDTVSWYQQALGQGPQFIFQYYEEEERQRGNFPDRFSGHQFPNYSSELNVNALLLGDSALYLCASSPRWSATGELFFGEGSRLTVL.

This clonotype occurred once. V is TRBV3-1 and J is TRBJ2-3; perhaps TRBD1 as D (5 bases). V lost 5 bases to trimming and J lost 3 bases, with 15 bases between them. CDR3 length: 15 amino acids. Per the germline V gene, CDR1 is LGHDT and CDR2 is YNNKEL (reference sequence). The CDR3 nucleotides are TGTGCCAGCAGCGGCGATAGACAGCAGACAGATACGCAGTATTTT. This sequence encodes CASSGDRQQTDTQYF.